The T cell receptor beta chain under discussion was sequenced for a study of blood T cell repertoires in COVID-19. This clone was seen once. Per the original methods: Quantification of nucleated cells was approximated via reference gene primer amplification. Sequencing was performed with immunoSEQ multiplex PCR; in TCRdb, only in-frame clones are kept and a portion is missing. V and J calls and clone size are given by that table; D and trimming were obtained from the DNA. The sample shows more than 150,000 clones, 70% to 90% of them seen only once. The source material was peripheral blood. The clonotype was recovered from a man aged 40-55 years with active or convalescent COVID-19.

The CDR3 coding sequence is TGTGCCAGCTCGACAGGTACACCTAACTATGGCTACACCTTC. This codes for CASSTGTPNYGYTF. V gene TRBV28 combines with J gene TRBJ1-2; D is possibly TRBD1 (6 bases). CDR3 length: 14 amino acids. V was trimmed by 8 bases and J by 0 bases, leaving 13 bases between them. Germline CDR1 reads MDHEN; CDR2 reads SYDVKM.